These 4 T cell receptor beta chains were sequenced from one sample in a study of CD8+ T cells in alopecia areata. Treatment described: oral pan-JAK inhibitor, 5-10 mg twice daily. RNA was extracted and reverse transcribed into cDNA as the sequencing template. Sequenced by immunoSEQ multiplex PCR; TCRdb stores in-frame clones only, minus some. This sample has more than 110,000 clones, with around 50% found just once. The starting material was CD8+ T cells sorted from blood, obtained at week 4, from a patient treated with tofacitinib. These receptors were collected from a human donor with alopecia areata.

This clone was seen only a few times. The V call is TRBV7-9, the J call TRBJ2-1; D gene unclear. The CDR3 extends over 10 amino acids. The V and J ends lost 7 bases and 7 bases respectively, with 5 bases between them. The germline V gene encodes CDR1 SEHNR and CDR2 FQNEAQ (reference sequence). DNA of the CDR3: TGTGCCAGCATGGTAAATGAGCAGTTCTTC. It is translated as CASMVNEQFF. The full variable domain, in which reference TRBV7-9 and TRBJ2-1 provide the parts outside the CDR3, is DTGVSQNPRHKITKRGQNVTFRCDPISEHNRLYWYRQTLGQGPEFLTYFQNEAQLEKSRLLSDRFSAERPKGSFSTLEIQRTEQGDSAMYLCASMVNEQFFGPGTRLTVL.

V usage is TRBV5-1 and J usage is TRBJ2-7; 7 bases are shared with TRBD1. The germline V gene encodes CDR1 SGHRS and CDR2 YFSETQ. J lost 2 bases, V lost 0 bases, and 2 bases had no gene match. This CDR3 comprises 14 residues. Here the CDR3 reads CASSLGTGAYEQYF. Here the CDR3 DNA reads TGCGCCAGCAGCTTGGGGACAGGAGCCTACGAGCAGTACTTC.

The chain links TRBV6-6 to TRBJ1-1; unclear D gene. Germline assignment: CDR1 MNHNY and CDR2 SVGAGI (reference sequence). The V end lost 4 bases, the J end lost 1 base, and 13 bases lay between the germline ends. The CDR3 covers 15 residues. In nucleotides, the CDR3 is TGTGCCAGCAGTTTATCGATCCATGGGAACACTGAAGCTTTCTTT. Protein sequence: CASSLSIHGNTEAFF.

The rearrangement links TRBV7-9 to TRBJ1-2; D gene unclear. The CDR3 has 12 amino acids. V lost 5 bases and J 8 bases, leaving 12 bases between the germline ends. Germline V CDR1 and CDR2: SEHNR, FQNEAQ (reference sequence). This CDR3 is CASSPDGGGYTF. CDR3 DNA sequence: TGTGCCAGCAGCCCCGACGGAGGGGGCTACACCTTC.